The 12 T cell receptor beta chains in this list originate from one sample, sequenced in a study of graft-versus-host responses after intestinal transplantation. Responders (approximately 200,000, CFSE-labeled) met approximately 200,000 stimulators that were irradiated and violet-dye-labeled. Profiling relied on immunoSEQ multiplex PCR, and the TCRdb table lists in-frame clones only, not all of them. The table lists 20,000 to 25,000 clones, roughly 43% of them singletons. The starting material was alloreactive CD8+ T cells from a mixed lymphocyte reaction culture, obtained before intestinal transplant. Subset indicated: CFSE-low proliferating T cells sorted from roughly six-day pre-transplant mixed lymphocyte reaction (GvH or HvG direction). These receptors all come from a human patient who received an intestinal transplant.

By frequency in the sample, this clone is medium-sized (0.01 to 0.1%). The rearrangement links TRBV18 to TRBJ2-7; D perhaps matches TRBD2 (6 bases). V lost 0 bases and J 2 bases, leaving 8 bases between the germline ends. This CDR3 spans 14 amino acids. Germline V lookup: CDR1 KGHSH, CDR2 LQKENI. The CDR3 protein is CASSPPGLPYEQYF. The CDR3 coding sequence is TGTGCCAGCTCACCACCGGGACTTCCCTACGAGCAGTACTTC. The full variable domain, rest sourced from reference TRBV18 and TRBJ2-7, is NAGVMQNPRHLVRRRGQEARLRCSPMKGHSHVYWYRQLPEEGLKFMVYLQKENIIDESGMPKERFSAEFPKEGPSILRIQQVVRGDSAAYFCASSPPGLPYEQYFGPGTRLTVT.

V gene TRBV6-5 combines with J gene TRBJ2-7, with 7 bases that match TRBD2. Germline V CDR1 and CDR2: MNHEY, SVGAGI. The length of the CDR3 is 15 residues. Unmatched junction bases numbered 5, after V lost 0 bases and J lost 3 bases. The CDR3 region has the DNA TGTGCCAGCAGTTACTCATCTAGCGGCCTCTACGAGCAGTACTTC. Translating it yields CASSYSSSGLYEQYF.

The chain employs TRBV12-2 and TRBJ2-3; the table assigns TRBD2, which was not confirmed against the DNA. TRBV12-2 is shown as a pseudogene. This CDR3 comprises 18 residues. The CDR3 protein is CASRLAIWTSRFTDTQYF. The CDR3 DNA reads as TGTGCAAGTCGCTTAGCGATATGGACTAGCCGATTCACAGATACGCAGTATTTT.

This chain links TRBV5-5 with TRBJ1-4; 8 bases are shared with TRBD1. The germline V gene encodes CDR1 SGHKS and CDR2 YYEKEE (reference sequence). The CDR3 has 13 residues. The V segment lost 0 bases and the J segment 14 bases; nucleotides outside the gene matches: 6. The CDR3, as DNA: TGTGCCAGCAGCTTGGGGCCGGGACAGGCTCTGTTTTTT. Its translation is CASSLGPGQALFF.

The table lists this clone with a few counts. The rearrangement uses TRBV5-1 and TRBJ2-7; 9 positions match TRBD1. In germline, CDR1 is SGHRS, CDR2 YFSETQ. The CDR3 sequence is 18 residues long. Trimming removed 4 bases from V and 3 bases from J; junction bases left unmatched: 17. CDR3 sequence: CASSQNPPGQGLYYEQYF. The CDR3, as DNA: TGCGCCAGCAGCCAGAACCCCCCGGGACAGGGTTTGTACTACGAGCAGTACTTC.

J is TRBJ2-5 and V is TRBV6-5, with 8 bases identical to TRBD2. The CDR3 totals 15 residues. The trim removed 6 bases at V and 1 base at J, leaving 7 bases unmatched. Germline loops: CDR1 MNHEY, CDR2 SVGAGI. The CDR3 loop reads CASRIIAGRQETQYF. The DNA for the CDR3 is TGTGCCAGCAGGATTATAGCGGGACGCCAAGAGACCCAGTACTTC.

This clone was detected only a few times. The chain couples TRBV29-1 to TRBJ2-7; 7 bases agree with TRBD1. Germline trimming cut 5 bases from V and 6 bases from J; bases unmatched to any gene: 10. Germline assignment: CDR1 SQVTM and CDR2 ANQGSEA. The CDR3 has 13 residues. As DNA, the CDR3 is TGCAGCGTTCTGGTCGTGGCAGGGGGCGAGCAGTACTTC. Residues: CSVLVVAGGEQYF.

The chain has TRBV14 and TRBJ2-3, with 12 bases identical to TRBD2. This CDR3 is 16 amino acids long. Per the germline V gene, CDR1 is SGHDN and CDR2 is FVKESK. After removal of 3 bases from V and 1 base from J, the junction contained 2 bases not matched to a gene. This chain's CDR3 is CASSQRLAGGTDTQYF. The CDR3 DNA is TGTGCCAGCAGCCAGCGACTAGCGGGAGGCACAGATACGCAGTATTTT.

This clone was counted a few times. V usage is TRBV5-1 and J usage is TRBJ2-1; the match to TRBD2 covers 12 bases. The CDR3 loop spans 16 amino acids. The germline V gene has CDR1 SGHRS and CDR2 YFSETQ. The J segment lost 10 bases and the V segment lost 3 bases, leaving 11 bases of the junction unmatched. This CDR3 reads CASSSPSGLAGGEQFF. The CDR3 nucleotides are TGCGCCAGCAGCTCGCCCTCGGGACTAGCGGGTGGGGAGCAGTTCTTC.

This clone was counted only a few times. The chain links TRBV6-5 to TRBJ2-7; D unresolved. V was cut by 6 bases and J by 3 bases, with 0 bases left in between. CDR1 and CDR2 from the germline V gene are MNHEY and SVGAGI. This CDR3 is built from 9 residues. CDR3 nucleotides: TGTGCCAGCAGCTACGAGCAGTACTTC. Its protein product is CASSYEQYF.

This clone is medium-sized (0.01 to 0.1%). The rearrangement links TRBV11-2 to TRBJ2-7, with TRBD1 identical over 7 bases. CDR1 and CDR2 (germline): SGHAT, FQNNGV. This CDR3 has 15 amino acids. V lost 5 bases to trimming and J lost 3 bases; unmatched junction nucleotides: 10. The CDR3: CASSRPDRPDYEQYF. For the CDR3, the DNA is TGTGCCAGCAGCCGCCCGGACAGGCCCGACTACGAGCAGTACTTC.

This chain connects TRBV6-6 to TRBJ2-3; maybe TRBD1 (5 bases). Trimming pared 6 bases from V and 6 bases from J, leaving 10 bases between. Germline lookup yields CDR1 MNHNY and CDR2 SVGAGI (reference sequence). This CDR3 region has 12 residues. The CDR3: CASSGRVDTQYF. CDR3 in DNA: TGTGCCAGCAGCGGCAGGGTGGATACGCAGTATTTT.